The 15 T cell receptor beta chains below were found in one sample sequenced in a study of T cell repertoires in cytomegalovirus infection (dated by TCRdb to the late 2010s). TCRdb lists the instrument as Illumina HiSeq 1500. TCRdb trimmed the raw reads at Q25, called clones with MiXCR and kept productive beta chains. Duplicate CDR3 protein sequences are folded into a single record with the most common DNA and genes. In all, the sample holds hundreds of thousands of distinct CDR3 sequences, and approximately 32% of those were seen once. Of the sample, 20% is held by the ten largest clones. Their target antigens are unknown. The treatment or condition label, as the study defines it: in vitro stimulation with specific CMV peptide epitopes to enrich CMV-specific T cells. This sample comprised cultured PBMCs, obtained from culture after CMV antigen stimulation. The receptor source for this set is a human donor in good health (CMV status not recorded). Some clones in this sample may be carry-over from other donors' samples.

The table lists this clonotype with a few counts. CDR3 DNA: TGTGCCAGCAGCCCTCCGGAACGCAATCAGCCCCAGCATTTT. Its protein is CASSPPERNQPQHF. The chain couples TRBV28 to TRBJ1-5; the D is unclear. The length of the CDR3 is 14 residues. V lost 6 bases and J 2 bases, leaving 11 bases between the germline ends. CDR1 is MDHEN, CDR2 SYDVKM, per germline.

The chain carries TRBV27 and TRBJ2-7, with 9 bases aligning to TRBD2. The CDR3 spans 15 residues. The V and J ends lost 5 bases and 2 bases, in that order; junction bases with no gene match: 7. Per germline, CDR1 MNHEY and CDR2 SMNVEV (reference sequence). The chain's CDR3 is CASSPLAGPTYEQYF. As DNA, the CDR3 is TGTGCCAGCAGTCCGCTAGCGGGGCCTACCTACGAGCAGTACTTC.

The gene calls are TRBV7-4 and TRBJ2-7; the D gene is possibly TRBD1 (6 bases). Germline V lookup: CDR1 SGHVT, CDR2 SQSDAQ. Trimming stripped 4 bases from V and 5 bases from J, with 12 bases between. The CDR3 totals 13 residues. CDR3 nucleotide sequence: TGTGCCAGCAGCTCCCCCCGGGACAACGAGCAGTACTTC. Its translation: CASSSPRDNEQYF.

On this clonotype: At one end, the junction sequence differs from germline, possibly due to a read error. The V gene is TRBV12-3 or TRBV12-4, the J gene TRBJ1-1; D is unclear. The CDR3 sequence is 13 residues long. This chain's CDR3 is CASSLLENTEASF. In DNA, the CDR3 is TGTGCCAGCAGTTTATTAGAGAACACTGAAGCTTCCTTT.

The chain is built from TRBV5-1 and TRBJ2-5, with 9 bases matching TRBD1. This CDR3 is built from 15 residues. The germline gives CDR1 SGHRS, CDR2 YFSETQ. The V gene end was trimmed by 4 bases and the J gene end by 4 bases; junction bases not matched to a gene: 8. The CDR3 is CASSLRTGEGETQYF. The CDR3 region has the DNA TGCGCCAGCAGCCTTAGGACAGGGGAGGGAGAGACCCAGTACTTC.

Remarks on this clonotype: A read error may account for a junction end that differs from germline. J is TRBJ2-5 and V is TRBV20-1; D perhaps matches TRBD1 (5 bases). The length of the CDR3 is 11 residues. Germline CDR1 and CDR2: DFQATT and SNEGSKA (reference sequence). CDR3 DNA sequence: TGTGGCAGGGTAAAACAAGAGACCCAGTACTTC. Its translation: CGRVKQETQYF.

The chain employs TRBV11-2 and TRBJ1-4; TRBD1 is a possible D gene (6 bases). Germline assignment: CDR1 SGHAT and CDR2 FQNNGV. Trimming removed 9 bases from V and 7 bases from J, with 24 bases in between. This CDR3 has 16 amino acids. This CDR3 is CASPRWGAPGSEKLFF. CDR3 bases: TGTGCCAGTCCCCGGTGGGGGGCGCCGGGTTCTGAAAAACTGTTTTTT.

This chain joins TRBV27 and TRBJ2-2; 7 positions agree with TRBD2. Germline V gene lookup returns CDR1 MNHEY and CDR2 SMNVEV (reference sequence). With 6 bases clipped from V and 1 base from J, the junction kept 8 bases outside the gene matches. The CDR3 is made up of 16 amino acids. In DNA form, the CDR3 reads TGTGCCAGCAGATGGGCGGGGGTCGAGAACACCGGGGAGCTGTTTTTT. It codes for CASRWAGVENTGELFF.

V and J are TRBV7-3 and TRBJ1-1; a weak D match, TRBD1 (6 bases). CDR3 size: 16 residues. Looked up from germline, CDR1 is SGHTA and CDR2 is FQGTGA. V was cut by 3 bases and J by 4 bases, with 18 bases left in between. The CDR3 nucleotides are TGTGCCAGCAGCTTGGCTGGGGGGGCGGGGGGCACTGAAGCTTTCTTT. Translating gives CASSLAGGAGGTEAFF. The complete variable domain, with remaining parts taken from reference TRBV7-3 and TRBJ1-1, reads GAGVSQTPSNKVTEKGKYVELRCDPISGHTALYWYRQSLGQGPEFLIYFQGTGAADDSGLPNDRFFAVRPEGSVSTLKIQRTERGDSAVYLCASSLAGGAGGTEAFFGQGTRLTVV.

The chain carries TRBV7-8 and TRBJ2-7; D is uncertain. The V gene's germline CDR1 is SGHVS and CDR2 FQNEAQ. The CDR3 has 14 residues. The ends were cut back, 0 bases at V and 6 bases at J, with 12 bases in the middle. CDR3 DNA: TGTGCCAGCAGCTTAGCCCTAGGTGCGGTCGAGCAGTACTTC. Amino acids: CASSLALGAVEQYF.

This clonotype was detected a few times. The chain joins TRBV12-3 or TRBV12-4 to TRBJ1-1, with a weak D call TRBD1 (5 bases). V lost 6 bases and J 1 base, leaving 9 bases between the germline ends. The CDR3 has 13 amino acids. The CDR3 DNA sequence: TGTGCCAGCAGGGGACGGACGAACACTGAAGCTTTCTTT. Protein: CASRGRTNTEAFF.

The rearrangement joins TRBV3-1 to TRBJ2-5, with D uncertain. The CDR3 sequence is 15 residues long. V was cut by 1 base and J by 7 bases, with 16 bases left in between. CDR1 is LGHDT and CDR2 is YNNKEL in the germline V gene (reference sequence). CDR3 residues: CASSQVATSTGTQYF. Written as DNA, the CDR3 is TGTGCCAGCAGCCAAGTTGCGACTTCTACGGGGACCCAGTACTTC.

The V call is TRBV7-9, the J call TRBJ2-7; D unresolved. V was trimmed by 5 bases and J by 6 bases, leaving 14 bases between them. Per germline, CDR1 SEHNR and CDR2 FQNEAQ (reference sequence). CDR3 length equals 13 residues. The DNA of the CDR3 is TGTGCCAGCAGCCCCTATACCTGGGGCGAGCAGTACTTC. This gives the protein CASSPYTWGEQYF.

The J gene is TRBJ2-2, the V gene TRBV24-1; 12 bases align to TRBD2. Germline V gene sequence: CDR1 KGHDR, CDR2 SFDVKD. V shed 4 bases and J 5 bases; nucleotides not matched to a gene: 4. CDR3 size: 16 residues. The CDR3 region has the DNA TGTGCCACCAGTGACCCCGGGACTAGCGGGACCGGGGAGCTGTTTTTT. This codes for CATSDPGTSGTGELFF.

The sample holds a few counts of this clonotype. The chain recombines TRBV7-2 with TRBJ1-6; D is ambiguous. Trimming cost V 1 base and J 4 bases, with 14 bases left between them. The CDR3 totals 17 residues. Germline V gives CDR1 SGHTA, CDR2 FQGNSA. CDR3 DNA sequence: TGTGCCAGCAGCTTAGTAGCCGTCATCGGATATAATTCACCCCTCCACTTT. Amino acid sequence: CASSLVAVIGYNSPLHF.